These 5 T cell receptor beta chains came from one sample sequenced in a study of T-cell memory formation after mild COVID-19 (dated by TCRdb to 2020 to 2023). Library generation was performed with 5' RACE. The run used an Illumina NovaSeq 6000. TCRdb reworked the public reads: Q25 trimming with fastp, MiXCR clone assembly, productive beta chains retained. Every CDR3 protein is listed once, alongside the most common genes and DNA of its rows. Present in this sample are under 600,000 distinct CDR3 sequences, roughly 20% of which were seen just once. Of the sample, 7.5% to 9.5% is held by the ten largest clones. Sample: PBMCs or a T cell subset sorted from them (not recorded which). The receptors come from an adult woman who had mild COVID-19 (a few samples of this study predate the infection). The sample titles of this study are shuffled in the database, so cell type and time point are left out; the donor was told from shared clones.

This clonotype was counted only a few times. V and J are TRBV15 and TRBJ1-6; weak D call: TRBD1 (6 bases). CDR3 length equals 12 residues. Trimming removed 8 bases at V and 8 bases at J, with 10 bases between. Germline V CDR1 and CDR2: LNHNV, YYDKDF (reference sequence). CDR3 DNA sequence: TGTGCCACCGGGACAACAGATTCACCCCTCCACTTT. Translated, it gives CATGTTDSPLHF.

The DNA of the CDR3 is TGTGCCAGCAGCCGGACAGGGGGAATTAATGAAAAACTGTTTTTT. Its protein is CASSRTGGINEKLFF. This sequence joins TRBV9 and TRBJ1-4; TRBD1 aligns across 10 bases. Per germline, CDR1 SGDLS and CDR2 YYNGEE. This CDR3 spans 15 amino acids. V lost 4 bases and J lost 4; bases outside the gene matches: 4.

This rearrangement joins TRBV20-1 to TRBJ2-7, with 7 bases lining up with TRBD2. This CDR3 is built from 15 residues. Germline CDR1 DFQATT, CDR2 SNEGSKA (reference sequence). V dropped 1 base and J dropped 5; count of bases not matched to a gene: 11. The CDR3 DNA is TGCAGTGCTAGAGGAAGCGGGAATCCCACTCACGAGCAGTACTTC. The encoded protein is CSARGSGNPTHEQYF.

This clonotype was seen a few times. J is TRBJ1-1 and V is TRBV5-1; no clear D gene. V shed 6 bases and J shed 2 bases, with 11 bases lying between them. Per germline, CDR1 SGHRS and CDR2 YFSETQ. This CDR3 is built from 13 residues. CDR3 amino acids: CASKEGINTEAFF. Written as DNA, the CDR3 is TGCGCCAGCAAGGAGGGTATAAACACTGAAGCTTTCTTT.

This chain joins TRBV6-5 and TRBJ1-2; unclear D gene. The V gene's germline CDR1 is MNHEY and CDR2 SVGAGI. V was trimmed by 5 bases and J by 4 bases, leaving 11 bases between them. The CDR3 extends over 13 amino acids. The CDR3, as DNA: TGTGCCAGCAGTGAACACAAGCTCTATGGCTACACCTTC. This gives the protein CASSEHKLYGYTF.